This T cell receptor (beta chain) was sequenced during a study of T-cell memory formation after mild COVID-19. MiXCR was run by TCRdb on the 5' RACE reads, yielding one entry per CDR3 protein. Altogether approximately 580,000 distinct CDR3 sequences are present, roughly 20% being singletons, with the ten largest covering about an eighth. CDR3 length: 13 amino acids. Germline V lookup: CDR1 DFQATT, CDR2 SNEGSKA (reference sequence). Material for sequencing was PBMCs or a T cell subset sorted from them (not recorded which). The clonotype was recovered from an adult woman who had mild COVID-19 (a few samples of this study predate the infection). Cell type and time point are not known. This chain connects TRBV20-1 to TRBJ2-3; D perhaps matches TRBD2 (5 bases). In nucleotides, the CDR3 is TGCAGAGCCGGCGAGGGCCCGGCAGATACGCAGTATTTT. Translated: CRAGEGPADTQYF.